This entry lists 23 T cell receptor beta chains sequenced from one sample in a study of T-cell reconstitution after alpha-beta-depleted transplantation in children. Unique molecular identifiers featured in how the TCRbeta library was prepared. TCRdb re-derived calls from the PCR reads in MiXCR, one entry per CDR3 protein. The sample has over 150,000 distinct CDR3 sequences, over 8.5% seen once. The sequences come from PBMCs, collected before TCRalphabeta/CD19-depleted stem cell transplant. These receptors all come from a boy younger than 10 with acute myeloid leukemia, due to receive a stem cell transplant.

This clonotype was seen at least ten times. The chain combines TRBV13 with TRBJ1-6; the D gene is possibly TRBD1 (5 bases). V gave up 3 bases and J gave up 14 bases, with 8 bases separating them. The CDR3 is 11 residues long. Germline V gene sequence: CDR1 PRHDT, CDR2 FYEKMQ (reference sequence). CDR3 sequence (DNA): TGTGCCAGCAGCTTCGGACAATCCCTCCACTTT. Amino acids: CASSFGQSLHF. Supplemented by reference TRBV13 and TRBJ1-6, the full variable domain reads AAGVIQSPRHLIKEKRETATLKCYPIPRHDTVYWYQQGPGQDPQFLISFYEKMQSDKGSIPDRFSAQQFSDYHSELNMSSLELGDSALYFCASSFGQSLHFGNGTRLTVT.

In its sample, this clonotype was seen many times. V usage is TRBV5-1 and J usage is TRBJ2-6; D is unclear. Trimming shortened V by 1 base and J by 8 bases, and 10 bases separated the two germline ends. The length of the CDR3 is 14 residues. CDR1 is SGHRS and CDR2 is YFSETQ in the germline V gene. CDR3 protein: CASSLNAEPNVLTF. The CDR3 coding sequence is TGCGCCAGCAGCTTGAACGCAGAGCCCAACGTCCTGACTTTC.

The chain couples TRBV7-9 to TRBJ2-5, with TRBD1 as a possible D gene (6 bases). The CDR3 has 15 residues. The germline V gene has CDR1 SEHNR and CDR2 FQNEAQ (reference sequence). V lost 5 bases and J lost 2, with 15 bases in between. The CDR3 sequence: CASSQRQAEQETQYF. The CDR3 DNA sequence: TGTGCCAGCAGCCAGCGACAGGCTGAACAAGAGACCCAGTACTTC. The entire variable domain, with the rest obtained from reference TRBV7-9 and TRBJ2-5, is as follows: DTGVSQNPRHKITKRGQNVTFRCDPISEHNRLYWYRQTLGQGPEFLTYFQNEAQLEKSRLLSDRFSAERPKGSFSTLEIQRTEQGDSAMYLCASSQRQAEQETQYFGPGTRLLVL.

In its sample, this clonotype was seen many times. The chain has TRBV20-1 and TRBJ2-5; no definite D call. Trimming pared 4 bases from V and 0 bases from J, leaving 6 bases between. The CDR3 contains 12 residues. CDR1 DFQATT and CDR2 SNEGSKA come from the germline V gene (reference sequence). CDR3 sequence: CSATTNQETQYF. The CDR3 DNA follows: TGCAGTGCTACGACAAACCAAGAGACCCAGTACTTC.

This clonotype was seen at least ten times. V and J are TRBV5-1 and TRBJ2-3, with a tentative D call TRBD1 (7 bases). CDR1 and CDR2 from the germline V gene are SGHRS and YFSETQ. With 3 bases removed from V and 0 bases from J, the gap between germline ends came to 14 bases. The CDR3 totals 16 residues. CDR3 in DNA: TGCGCCAGCAGCTGGGGGGACAGCACTAGCACAGATACGCAGTATTTT. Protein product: CASSWGDSTSTDTQYF.

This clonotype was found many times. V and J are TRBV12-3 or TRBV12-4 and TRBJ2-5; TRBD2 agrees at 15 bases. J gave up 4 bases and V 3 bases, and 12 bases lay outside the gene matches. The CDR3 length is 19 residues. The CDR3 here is CASSFLRRGLAGGRETQYF. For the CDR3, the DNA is TGTGCCAGCAGTTTCCTCCGTCGGGGACTAGCGGGAGGTAGAGAGACCCAGTACTTC.

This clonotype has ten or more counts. The CDR3 DNA is TGCAGTGCTATGAAGGGCTCCGCTAACTATGGCTACACCTTC. This translates into CSAMKGSANYGYTF. V usage is TRBV20-1 and J usage is TRBJ1-2, with D unclear. The CDR3 is 14 residues long. Germline CDR1 reads DFQATT; CDR2 reads SNEGSKA (reference sequence). V shed 4 bases and J shed 0 bases, with 12 bases lying between them.

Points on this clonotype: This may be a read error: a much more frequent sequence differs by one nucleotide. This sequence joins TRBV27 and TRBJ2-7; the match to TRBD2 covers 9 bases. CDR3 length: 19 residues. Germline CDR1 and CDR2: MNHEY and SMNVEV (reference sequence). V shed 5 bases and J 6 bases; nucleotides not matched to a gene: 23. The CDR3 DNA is TGTGCCAGCAGTCCCTGGAGGACAGATGGCGGGAGGGCCTCCACCGAGCAGTACTTC. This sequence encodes CASSPWRTDGGRASTEQYF.

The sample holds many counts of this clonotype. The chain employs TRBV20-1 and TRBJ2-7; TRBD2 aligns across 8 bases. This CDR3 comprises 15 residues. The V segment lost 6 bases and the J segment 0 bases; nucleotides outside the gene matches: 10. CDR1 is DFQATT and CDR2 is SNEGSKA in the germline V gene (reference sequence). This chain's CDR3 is CSAARSGDFSYEQYF. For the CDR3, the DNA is TGCAGTGCCGCCCGTAGCGGGGATTTCTCCTACGAGCAGTACTTC.

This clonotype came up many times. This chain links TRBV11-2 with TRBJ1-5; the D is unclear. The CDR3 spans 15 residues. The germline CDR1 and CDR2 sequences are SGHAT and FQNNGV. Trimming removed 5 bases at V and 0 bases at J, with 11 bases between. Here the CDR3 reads CASSVTGNSNQPQHF. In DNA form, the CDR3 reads TGTGCCAGCAGCGTGACGGGGAATAGCAATCAGCCCCAGCATTTT.

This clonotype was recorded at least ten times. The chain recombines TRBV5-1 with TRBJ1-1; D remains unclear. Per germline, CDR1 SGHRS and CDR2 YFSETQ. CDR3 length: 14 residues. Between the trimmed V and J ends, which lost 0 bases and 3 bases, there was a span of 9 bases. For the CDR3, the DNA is TGCGCCAGCAGCTTGGGAGTCCCTGACACTGAAGCTTTCTTT. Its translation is CASSLGVPDTEAFF.

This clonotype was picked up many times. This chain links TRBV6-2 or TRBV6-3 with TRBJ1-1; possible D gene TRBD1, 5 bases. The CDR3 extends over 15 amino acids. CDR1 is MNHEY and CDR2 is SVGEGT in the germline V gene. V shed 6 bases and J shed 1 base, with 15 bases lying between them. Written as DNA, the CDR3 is TGTGCCAGCAGGGGATGGGGCTTCCGGAACACTGAAGCTTTCTTT. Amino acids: CASRGWGFRNTEAFF.

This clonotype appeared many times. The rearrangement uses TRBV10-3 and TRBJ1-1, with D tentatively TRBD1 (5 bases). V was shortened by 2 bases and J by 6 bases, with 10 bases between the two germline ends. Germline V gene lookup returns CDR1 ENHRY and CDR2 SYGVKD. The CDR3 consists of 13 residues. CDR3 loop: CAISETGAPEAFF. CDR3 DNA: TGTGCCATCAGTGAGACAGGCGCCCCTGAAGCTTTCTTT.

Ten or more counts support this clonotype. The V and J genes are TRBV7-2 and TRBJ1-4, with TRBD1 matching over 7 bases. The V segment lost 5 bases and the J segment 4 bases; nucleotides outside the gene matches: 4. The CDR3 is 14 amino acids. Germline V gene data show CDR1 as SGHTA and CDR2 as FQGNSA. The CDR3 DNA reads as TGTGCCAGCAGCGCCCGGGACAGTAATGAAAAACTGTTTTTT. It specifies CASSARDSNEKLFF.

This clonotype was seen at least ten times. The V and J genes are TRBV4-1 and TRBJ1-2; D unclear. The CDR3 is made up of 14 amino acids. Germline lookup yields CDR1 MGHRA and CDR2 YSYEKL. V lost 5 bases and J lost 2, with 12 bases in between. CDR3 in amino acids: CASSEQASNYGYTF. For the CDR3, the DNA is TGCGCCAGCAGCGAGCAAGCCTCAAACTATGGCTACACCTTC.

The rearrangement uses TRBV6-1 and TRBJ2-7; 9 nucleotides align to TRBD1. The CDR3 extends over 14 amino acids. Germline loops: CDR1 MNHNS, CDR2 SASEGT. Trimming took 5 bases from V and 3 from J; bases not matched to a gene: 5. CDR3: CASSRMGQGYEQYF. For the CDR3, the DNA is TGTGCCAGCAGTAGAATGGGACAGGGCTACGAGCAGTACTTC.

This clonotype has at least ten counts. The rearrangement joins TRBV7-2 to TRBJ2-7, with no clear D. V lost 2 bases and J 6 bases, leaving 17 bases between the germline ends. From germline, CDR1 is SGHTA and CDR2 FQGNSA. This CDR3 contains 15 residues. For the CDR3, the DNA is TGTGCCAGCAGCTTACGATTTCTCCTTGGCCCCGAGCAGTACTTC. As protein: CASSLRFLLGPEQYF. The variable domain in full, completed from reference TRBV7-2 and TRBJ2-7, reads GAGVSQSPSNKVTEKGKDVELRCDPISGHTALYWYRQSLGQGLEFLIYFQGNSAPDKSGLPSDRFSAERTGGSVSTLTIQRTQQEDSAVYLCASSLRFLLGPEQYFGPGTRLTVT.

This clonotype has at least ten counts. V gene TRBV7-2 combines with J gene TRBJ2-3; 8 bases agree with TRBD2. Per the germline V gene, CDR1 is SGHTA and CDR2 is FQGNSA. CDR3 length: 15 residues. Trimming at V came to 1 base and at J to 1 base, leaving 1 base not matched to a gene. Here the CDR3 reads CASSLVGGGTDTQYF. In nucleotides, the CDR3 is TGTGCCAGCAGCTTAGTCGGGGGGGGCACAGATACGCAGTATTTT.

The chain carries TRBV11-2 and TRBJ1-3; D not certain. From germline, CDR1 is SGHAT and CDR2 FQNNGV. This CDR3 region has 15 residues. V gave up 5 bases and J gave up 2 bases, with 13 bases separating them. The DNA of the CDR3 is TGTGCCAGCAGCGTCGTAGGAGGAACTGGAAACACCATATATTTT. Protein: CASSVVGGTGNTIYF. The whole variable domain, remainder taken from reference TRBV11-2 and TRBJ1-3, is EAGVAQSPRYKIIEKRQSVAFWCNPISGHATLYWYQQILGQGPKLLIQFQNNGVVDDSQLPKDRFSAERLKGVDSTLKIQPAKLEDSAVYLCASSVVGGTGNTIYFGEGSWLTVV.

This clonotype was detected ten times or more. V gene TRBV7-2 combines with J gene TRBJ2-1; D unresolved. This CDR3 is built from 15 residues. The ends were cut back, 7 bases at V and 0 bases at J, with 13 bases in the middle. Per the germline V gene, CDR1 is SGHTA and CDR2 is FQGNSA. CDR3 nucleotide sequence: TGTGCCAGCACCAGGTGGCAAAGCTCCTACAATGAGCAGTTCTTC. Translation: CASTRWQSSYNEQFF.

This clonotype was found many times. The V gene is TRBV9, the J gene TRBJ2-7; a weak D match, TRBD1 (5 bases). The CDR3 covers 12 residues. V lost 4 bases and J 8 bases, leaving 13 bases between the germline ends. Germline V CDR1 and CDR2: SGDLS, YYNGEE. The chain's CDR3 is CASSTPGLQQYF. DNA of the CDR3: TGTGCCAGCAGCACACCAGGGTTACAGCAGTACTTC.

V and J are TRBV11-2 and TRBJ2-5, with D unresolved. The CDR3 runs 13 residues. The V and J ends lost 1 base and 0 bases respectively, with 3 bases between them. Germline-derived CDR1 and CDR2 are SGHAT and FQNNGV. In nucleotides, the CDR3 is TGTGCCAGCAGCTTAGTGCACCAAGAGACCCAGTACTTC. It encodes CASSLVHQETQYF.

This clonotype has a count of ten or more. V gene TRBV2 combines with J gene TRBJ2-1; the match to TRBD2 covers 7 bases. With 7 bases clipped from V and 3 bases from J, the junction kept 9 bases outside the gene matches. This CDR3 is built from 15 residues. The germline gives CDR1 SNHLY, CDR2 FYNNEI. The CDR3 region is CASTSSGVYYNEQFF. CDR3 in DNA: TGTGCCAGCACCTCGAGCGGGGTTTACTACAATGAGCAGTTCTTC.